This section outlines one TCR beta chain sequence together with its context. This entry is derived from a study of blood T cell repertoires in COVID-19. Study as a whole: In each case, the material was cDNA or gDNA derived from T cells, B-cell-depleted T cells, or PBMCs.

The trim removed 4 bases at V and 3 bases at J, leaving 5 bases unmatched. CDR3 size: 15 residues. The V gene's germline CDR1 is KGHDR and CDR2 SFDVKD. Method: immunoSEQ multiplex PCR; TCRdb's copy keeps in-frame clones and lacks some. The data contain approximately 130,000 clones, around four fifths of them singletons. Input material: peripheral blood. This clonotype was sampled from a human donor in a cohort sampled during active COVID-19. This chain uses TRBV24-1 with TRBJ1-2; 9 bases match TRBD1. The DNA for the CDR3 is TGTGCCACCAGTGACCCCGGGACAGGGCACTATGGCTACACCTTC. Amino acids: CATSDPGTGHYGYTF.